This is a list of T cell receptor beta chains from one sample in a study of PD-L1 blockade in urothelial cancer. Assay used: immunoSEQ multiplex PCR; TCRdb lists only in-frame clones, some missing. This sample has tens of thousands of clones, with 85% found just once. The specimen comprised PBMCs, sampled around atezolizumab (anti-PD-L1) treatment. All receptors derive from a man aged 55 to 70 with urothelial cancer. The CDR3 runs from the conserved cysteine through the conserved F or W. Fields, in order: J gene, V gene, CDR3 protein.

>TRBJ1-5|TRBV27
CASGFTGGGQPQHF
>TRBJ1-5|TRBV11-2
CASSLGANQPQHF
>TRBJ2-7|TRBV11-3
CASNFEGHYEQYF
>TRBJ1-1|TRBV30
CAWSVTGITEAFF
>TRBJ1-5|TRBV2
CASRNRVGVNQPQHF
>TRBJ2-7|TRBV7-3
CASSLWGGGAEQYF
>TRBJ1-1|TRBV7-9
CASSLTENTEAFF
>TRBJ1-2|TRBV12-5
CASALNSGYTF
>TRBJ2-7|TRBV7-9
CASSQGQGISYEQYF
>TRBJ1-1|TRBV6-1
CASSATFSPLVQAFF
>TRBJ2-3|TRBV29-1
CSVEGGERGTDTQYF
>TRBJ1-3|TRBV11-2
CASSSTGRLGNTIYF
>TRBJ2-1|TRBV6-5
CASSPRTDGEQFF
>TRBJ1-2|TRBV4-1
CASSLGPASNYGYTF
>TRBJ2-7|TRBV11-2
CASSLYPSGAYEQYF
>TRBJ2-1|TRBV2
CASDIPGQADNEQFF
>TRBJ2-7|TRBV7-2
CASSSGLAGRTYEQYF
>TRBJ2-4|TRBV28
CASRGLAGNIQYF
>TRBJ1-1|TRBV5-4
CASSHRDRGNEAFF
>TRBJ1-3|TRBV28
CASSHIPLGNTIYF
>TRBJ1-2|TRBV14
CASSPRGLANYGYTF
>TRBJ1-4|TRBV5-6
CASSSGVVEKLFF
>TRBJ1-1|TRBV11-2
CASSVGPIAGTEAFF
>TRBJ2-7|TRBV6-4
CASTQPGGLDEQYF
>TRBJ2-7|TRBV5-1
CASSPRQDPYEQYF
>TRBJ1-2|TRBV18
CASSPPTENYGYTF
>TRBJ1-2|TRBV27
CASSRLRDIYGYTF
>TRBJ2-5|TRBV21-1
CASSKAGGTQYF
>TRBJ2-7|TRBV5-1
CASSWTGGHTEQYF
>TRBJ2-1|TRBV18
CASSPEDRGLADLTEQFF
>TRBJ1-3|TRBV7-6
CASSPRRDAGNTIYF
>TRBJ2-7|TRBV19
CASSLSGKTYEQYF
>TRBJ1-1|TRBV6-8
CASLNREQNVAFF
>TRBJ2-2|TRBV7-2
CASSFTQGGELFF
>TRBJ2-7|TRBV11-3
CASSLAGTSGFYEQYF